This entry features one TCR beta chain sequence. Its antigen is not identified. Unique molecular identifiers were incorporated during preparation of the TCRbeta library. TCRdb called the PCR reads again in MiXCR, with one record for every CDR3 protein. This sample has 530,000 or so distinct CDR3 sequences, with 27% found just once. There are 14 residues in the CDR3. Looked up from germline, CDR1 is SGHRS and CDR2 is YFSETQ. Losses at the gene ends were 2 bases for V and 4 bases for J; bases not matched to a gene: 5. The data were taken from a study of T-cell reconstitution after alpha-beta-depleted transplantation in children. Overall study results and limits: The origin of alpha-beta T cells about two months after transplant was reportedly several hundred expanded graft clones. T-cell counts and diversity at one year post-transplant came mainly from newly produced T cells.

The sample was PBMCs, taken before TCRalphabeta/CD19-depleted stem cell transplant. The clonotype originates from a boy under two years old with Wiskott-Aldrich syndrome, due to receive a stem cell transplant. The rearrangement uses TRBV5-1 and TRBJ2-7; 8 nucleotides agree with TRBD2. In nucleotides, the CDR3 is TGCGCCAGCAGCTTCGGCGGGAGGATATACGAGCAGTACTTC. This encodes CASSFGGRIYEQYF.